This TCR beta chain emerged from a study of blood T cell repertoires in COVID-19. Study in general: Collection of acute and convalescent COVID-19 samples took place in the United States, Italy and Spain.

Germline trimming cut 10 bases from V and 5 bases from J; bases unmatched to any gene: 11. The CDR3 contains 15 residues. Looked up from germline, CDR1 is LNHDA and CDR2 is SQIVND (reference sequence). The authors' processing: The assay estimated nucleated cells by amplifying reference gene primers. Measured with immunoSEQ multiplex PCR; TCRdb has only the in-frame clones, and not every one. From that table come the V and J calls and clone size; the DNA was used to work out D and trimming. Found here are 25,000 to 35,000 clones, roughly nine tenths of them singletons; the top ten hold about 2.4%. The sample consisted of peripheral blood. The chain joins TRBV19 to TRBJ2-2; TRBD1 agrees at 9 bases. This clonotype was obtained from a man aged 50-60 years with active COVID-19. This chain's CDR3 is CAINPGQGGTGELFF. The DNA of the CDR3 is TGTGCCATAAATCCGGGACAGGGAGGAACCGGGGAGCTGTTTTTT. Looking up the rest from reference TRBV19 and TRBJ2-2 gives the full variable domain: DGGITQSPKYLFRKEGQNVTLSCEQNLNHDAMYWYRQDPGQGLRLIYYSQIVNDFQKGDIAEGYSVSREKKESFPLTVTSAQKNPTAFYLCAINPGQGGTGELFFGEGSRLTVL.